This TCR beta chain was identified during a study of blood T cell repertoires in COVID-19 (dated by TCRdb to about 2020). Turning to the overall study: Samples covering the acute and convalescent phases of COVID-19 were provided by collaborators in the United States, Italy and Spain. The repertoires were released in a freely available public database meant as a resource for research on the immune response to SARS-CoV-2. Deeply sampled blood TCRbeta repertoires from subjects exposed to, actively infected with, or recovered from COVID-19 were included in the dataset. The samples were drawn from the first 160 participants of the ongoing ImmuneRACE study and from 1,254 subjects provided by 6 global collaborators. Where available, HLA class I and class II types were taken from metadata supplied by the sample provider and were not determined by assay-based typing. Nearly every sample came with metadata listing a de-identified subject ID, COVID-19 status, age in years and sex. The prospective study material was composed of cDNA or gDNA derived from T cells, B-cell-depleted T cells, or PBMCs. Overall results and qualifications from the work: The amount of clinical and demographic metadata varied by source and participant and was provided uncurated.

To note about this clone: This clone's antigen is unknown. Per-base quality was not reported, and no clone a single base away is much larger than it.

Participants in the prospective study were aged roughly 18 to 95 years, lived in more than 20 United States geographic areas, and enrolled through a virtual design. Cohort assignment in the prospective study relied on participant-reported clinical history from a screening survey and a study questionnaire. Each participant in the prospective study had whole blood, serum and a nasopharyngeal or oropharyngeal swab collected by mobile phlebotomists. Over a roughly two-month period, participants in the prospective study had the option of providing additional blood draws and questionnaires. Blood samples from the prospective study were shipped frozen or at room temperature prior to DNA extraction. TCRbeta CDR3 regions were amplified from genomic DNA by means of the immunoSEQ Assay, a bias-controlled multiplex PCR. Turning to the authors' computational methods: Nucleated cell counts per sample were estimated from amplification of reference gene primers within the assay. Sequence reads were collapsed and filtered to measure the absolute abundance of every unique TCRbeta CDR3 rearrangement. For each sample, productive Simpson clonality was calculated by taking the square root of Simpson's diversity index across productive rearrangements. In TCRdb, the immuneACCESS table is reduced to in-frame sequences with V and J assigned. These tables do not hold every clone; where another copy was compared, an unresolved V gene accounts for under half, and the others remain unexplained. Clone size and V and J calls were adopted from that table, with D and trimming inferred from the DNA. Within this sample are 250,000 to 300,000 clones, with roughly nine tenths of them counted one time only. Around 1.3% of the sample is taken by the ten largest.

The sequencing sample was made of PBMCs or T cells enriched from blood (not recorded which). This clonotype was obtained from a human donor in a cohort exposed to, infected with or recovered from COVID-19 (not recorded which). The donor label of this sample is uncertain.

The CDR3 protein sequence reads: CSVEGQGGAYGYTF. The sequenced DNA is TGCAGCGTTGAGGGGCAGGGAGGCGCCTATGGCTACACCTTC. The sequence is built from TRBV29-1 and TRBJ1-2, and possibly TRBD1, on 5 matching bases. The V and J ends are trimmed by 3 bases and 4 bases, leaving 15 bases between them. As encoded in the germline V gene, CDR1 is SQVTM while CDR2 is ANQGSEA. The CDR3, cysteine through phenylalanine, is 14 amino acids long. Only the CDR3 region is kept as DNA, spanning 42 bases read in frame from base 1. With the rest looked up from the reference TRBV29-1 and TRBJ1-2 genes rather than sequenced, the full variable domain is SAVISQKPSRDICQRGTSLTIQCQVDSQVTMMFWYRQQPGQSLTLIATANQGSEATYESGFVIDKFPISRPNLTFSTLTVSNMSPEDSSIYLCSVEGQGGAYGYTFGSGTRLTVV.